This TCR beta chain originates from a study of blood T cell repertoires in COVID-19. Study as a whole: Sources were T cells, B-cell-depleted T cells, or PBMCs; the material itself was cDNA or gDNA.

Germline V CDR1 and CDR2: KGHSH, LQKENI. V was clipped by 6 bases and J by 4 bases; unmatched bases: 5. This CDR3 is built from 14 residues. Sequenced by immunoSEQ multiplex PCR; TCRdb stores in-frame clones only, minus some. The profile covers some 270,000 clones, with around nine tenths appearing a single time and 2.5% to 4% taken by the ten largest. The receptor was isolated from a woman in her thirties or forties who had been exposed to COVID-19. Sequences were obtained from PBMCs or T cells enriched from blood (not recorded which). The chain is built from TRBV18 and TRBJ1-2, with 10 bases identical to TRBD1. Here the CDR3 reads CASSRDRGSYGYTF. The CDR3, as DNA: TGTGCCAGCTCGAGGGACAGGGGTAGCTATGGCTACACCTTC. Full variable domain (rest looked up from reference TRBV18 and TRBJ1-2): NAGVMQNPRHLVRRRGQEARLRCSPMKGHSHVYWYRQLPEEGLKFMVYLQKENIIDESGMPKERFSAEFPKEGPSILRIQQVVRGDSAAYFCASSRDRGSYGYTFGSGTRLTVV.